The sequence of this TCR beta chain was determined in a study of blood T cell repertoires in COVID-19. Background on the study: T cells, B-cell-depleted T cells, or PBMCs provided the cDNA or gDNA that served as material.

The CDR3 is 14 amino acids. CDR1 is GTSNPN, CDR2 SVGIG, per germline (reference sequence). Trimming cost V 1 base and J 7 bases; bases outside gene matches: 7. Some clones are missing from TCRdb's copy, which holds only in-frame ones; the method was immunoSEQ multiplex PCR. Of 60,000 to 100,000 clones in the sample, around 90% were seen once. The sample comprised peripheral blood. This sequence was found in a man aged 50-60 years with active COVID-19. The gene calls are TRBV30 and TRBJ1-5; TRBD1 matches at 7 bases. In nucleotides, the CDR3 is TGTGCCTGGAGTGAGAGGCAGGGGGTGCAGCCCCAGCATTTT. It codes for CAWSERQGVQPQHF.